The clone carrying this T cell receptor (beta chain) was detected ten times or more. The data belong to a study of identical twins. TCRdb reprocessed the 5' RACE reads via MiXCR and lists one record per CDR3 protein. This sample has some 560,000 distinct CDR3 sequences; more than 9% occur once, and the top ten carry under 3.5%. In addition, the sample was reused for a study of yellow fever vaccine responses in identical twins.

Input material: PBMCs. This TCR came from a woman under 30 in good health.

The CDR3 coding sequence is TGTGCCAGCAGCCAAGAGAAGGGTCTTACCTACGAGCAGTACTTC. Residues: CASSQEKGLTYEQYF. The rearrangement joins TRBV14 to TRBJ2-7; D call uncertain. From germline, CDR1 is SGHDN and CDR2 FVKESK. The CDR3 runs 15 residues. Between the trimmed V and J ends, which lost 0 bases and 2 bases, there was a span of 11 bases. The whole variable domain, remainder taken from reference TRBV14 and TRBJ2-7, is EAGVTQFPSHSVIEKGQTVTLRCDPISGHDNLYWYRRVMGKEIKFLLHFVKESKQDESGMPNNRFLAERTGGTYSTLKVQPAELEDSGVYFCASSQEKGLTYEQYFGPGTRLTVT.